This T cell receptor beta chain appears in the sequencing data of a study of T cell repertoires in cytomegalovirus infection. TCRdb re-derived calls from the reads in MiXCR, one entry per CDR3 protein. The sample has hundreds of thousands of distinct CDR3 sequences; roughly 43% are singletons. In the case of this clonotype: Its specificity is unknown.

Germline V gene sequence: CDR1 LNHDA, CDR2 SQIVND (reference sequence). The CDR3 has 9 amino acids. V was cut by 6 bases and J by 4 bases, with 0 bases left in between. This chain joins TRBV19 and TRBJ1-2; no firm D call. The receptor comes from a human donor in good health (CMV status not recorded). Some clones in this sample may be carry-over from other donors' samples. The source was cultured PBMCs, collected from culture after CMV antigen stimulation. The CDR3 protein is CASSYGYTF. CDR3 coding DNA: TGTGCCAGTAGCTATGGCTACACCTTC.